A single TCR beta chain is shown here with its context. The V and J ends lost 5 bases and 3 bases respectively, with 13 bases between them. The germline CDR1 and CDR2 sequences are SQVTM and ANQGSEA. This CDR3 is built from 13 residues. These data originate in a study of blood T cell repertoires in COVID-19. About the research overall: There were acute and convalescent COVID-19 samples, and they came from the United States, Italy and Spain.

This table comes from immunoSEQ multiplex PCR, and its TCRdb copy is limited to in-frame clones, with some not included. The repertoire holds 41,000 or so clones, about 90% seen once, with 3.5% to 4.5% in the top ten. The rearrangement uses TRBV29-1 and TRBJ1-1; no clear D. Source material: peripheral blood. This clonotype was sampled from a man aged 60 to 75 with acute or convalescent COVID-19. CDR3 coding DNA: TGCAGCGTTTCCAAGGACGGGGACACTGAAGCTTTCTTT. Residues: CSVSKDGDTEAFF. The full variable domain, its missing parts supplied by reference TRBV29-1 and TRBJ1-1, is SAVISQKPSRDICQRGTSLTIQCQVDSQVTMMFWYRQQPGQSLTLIATANQGSEATYESGFVIDKFPISRPNLTFSTLTVSNMSPEDSSIYLCSVSKDGDTEAFFGQGTRLTVV.